This T cell receptor beta chain was identified during a study of shared clonotypes between healthy human individuals. The germline gives CDR1 MGHRA, CDR2 YSYEKL. Between the trimmed V and J ends, which lost 0 bases and 1 base, there was a span of 7 bases. This CDR3 comprises 14 residues. The assay was immunoSEQ multiplex PCR, and TCRdb's table has in-frame clones only and misses some. Among under 350,000 clones, roughly 84% were seen once, and the ten largest hold around 16%. Findings and limits, study-wide: Some clonotypes were shared by all four sorted-subset donors, while others were not shared. The non-shared ones had lower generation probabilities than the shared ones. Compared with memory subsets, naive subsets generally had larger estimated richness.

What CD8 memory combined were CD45RO+ cells and CCR7-negative CD45RA+ TemRA cells. In the case of this clone: Its cognate antigen is unknown. The sample contains more than one DNA sequence encoding this CDR3.

This TCR came from a man aged 18 to 29 in good health. The material sequenced was memory CD8+ T cells sorted from blood. The sample's subset: CD45RO+ cells pooled with CCR7-negative TemRA cells. J is TRBJ2-7 and V is TRBV4-1; D may be TRBD1 (5 bases). The CDR3 is CASSQEPGSYEQYF. CDR3 DNA: TGCGCCAGCAGCCAAGAACCAGGGTCCTACGAGCAGTACTTC.